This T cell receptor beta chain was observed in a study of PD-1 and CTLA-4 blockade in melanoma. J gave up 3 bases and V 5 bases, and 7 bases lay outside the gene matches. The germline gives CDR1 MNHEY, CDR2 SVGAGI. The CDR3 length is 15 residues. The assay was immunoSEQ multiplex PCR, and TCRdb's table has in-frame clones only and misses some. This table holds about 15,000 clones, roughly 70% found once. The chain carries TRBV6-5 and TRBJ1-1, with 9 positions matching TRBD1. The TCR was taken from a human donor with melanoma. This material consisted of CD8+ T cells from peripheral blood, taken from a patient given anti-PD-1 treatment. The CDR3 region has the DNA TGTGCCAGCAGTAACCCGACAGGGGGTGACACTGAAGCTTTCTTT. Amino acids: CASSNPTGGDTEAFF.